The 16 T cell receptor beta chains below come from one sample, sequenced in a study of blood T cell repertoires in COVID-19. Assay: immunoSEQ multiplex PCR; the TCRdb copy retains only in-frame clones and omits some. This table holds 100,000 or so clones, around 84% found once. Material: peripheral blood. The receptors originated from a man aged 45-65 years with active or convalescent COVID-19.

This chain links TRBV6-1 with TRBJ1-5; the D gene is possibly TRBD1 (5 bases). This CDR3 is built from 19 residues. Germline values: CDR1 MNHNS, CDR2 SASEGT. Trimming cost V 2 bases and J 0 bases, with 20 bases left between them. The CDR3 bases are TGTGCCAGCAGTGAATTGAGACAGCAGGCCGTTTATAGCAATCAGCCCCAGCATTTT. Its translation is CASSELRQQAVYSNQPQHF.

V and J are TRBV6-1 and TRBJ1-2; 8 nucleotides agree with TRBD1. V shed 3 bases, J shed 3 bases, and the junction held 3 bases outside the gene matches. From germline, CDR1 is MNHNS and CDR2 SASEGT. This CDR3 contains 14 residues. This CDR3 reads CASSEPGQDYGYTF. CDR3 coding DNA: TGTGCCAGCAGTGAGCCGGGACAGGACTATGGCTACACCTTC.

The chain has TRBV18 and TRBJ2-3; 10 nucleotides agree with TRBD2. The CDR3 consists of 17 residues. Germline CDR1 KGHSH, CDR2 LQKENI. V trimming: 3 bases; J trimming: 5 bases; junction bases outside the gene matches: 11. DNA for the CDR3: TGTGCCAGCTCACCCCGTATAGCGGGGGGTGACGGAGATACGCAGTATTTT. Translation: CASSPRIAGGDGDTQYF.

The CDR3 here is CASMGQGIFLHF. CDR3 DNA: TGTGCCAGCATGGGACAGGGGATATTTCTCCACTTT. The chain employs TRBV6-5 and TRBJ1-6; 10 bases are shared with TRBD1. Germline lookup yields CDR1 MNHEY and CDR2 SVGAGI. The V gene end was trimmed by 7 bases and the J gene end by 16 bases; junction bases not matched to a gene: 7. The CDR3 has 12 residues.

The rearrangement joins TRBV7-8 to TRBJ1-4, with 9 positions matching TRBD1. Per germline, CDR1 SGHVS and CDR2 FQNEAQ. V dropped 1 base and J dropped 11; count of bases not matched to a gene: 2. This CDR3 spans 13 amino acids. The CDR3 sequence is CASSLGDREKLFF. In DNA form, the CDR3 reads TGTGCCAGCAGCTTAGGGGACAGGGAGAAACTGTTTTTT.

This clone was recorded a few times. The V and J genes are TRBV7-9 and TRBJ1-2; 7 nucleotides agree with TRBD1. The CDR3 loop spans 12 amino acids. Germline V gene lookup returns CDR1 SEHNR and CDR2 FQNEAQ (reference sequence). The V gene end was trimmed by 2 bases and the J gene end by 7 bases; junction bases not matched to a gene: 1. The CDR3 is CASSLQGGGYTF. The CDR3 DNA sequence: TGTGCCAGCAGCTTACAGGGGGGTGGCTACACCTTC.

The chain uses TRBV9 and TRBJ1-4; D is unresolved. Germline CDR1 SGDLS, CDR2 YYNGEE. This CDR3 comprises 14 residues. V was trimmed by 2 bases and J by 0 bases, leaving 5 bases between them. The CDR3 is CASSVDSTNEKLFF. DNA of the CDR3: TGTGCCAGCAGCGTCGACTCAACTAATGAAAAACTGTTTTTT.

The gene calls are TRBV5-1 and TRBJ2-7; possibly TRBD1 for D (6 bases). The CDR3 has 14 amino acids. V lost 3 bases and J 5 bases, leaving 15 bases between the germline ends. Germline CDR1 SGHRS, CDR2 YFSETQ. The CDR3 sequence is CASSSQGGNDEQYF. As DNA, the CDR3 is TGCGCCAGCAGCTCACAGGGTGGAAACGACGAGCAGTACTTC.

This clone was detected many times. This chain joins TRBV6-6 and TRBJ1-1; no clear D. There are 14 residues in the CDR3. V shed 0 bases and J shed 6 bases, with 11 bases lying between them. Germline V gives CDR1 MNHNY, CDR2 SVGAGI (reference sequence). The CDR3 here is CASSYSEGRAEAFF. Here the CDR3 DNA reads TGTGCCAGCAGTTACTCAGAGGGCCGAGCTGAAGCTTTCTTT.

The gene calls are TRBV10-2 and TRBJ1-6; 7 bases are shared with TRBD1. V lost 5 bases and J lost 4; bases outside the gene matches: 5. Germline V lookup: CDR1 WSHSY, CDR2 SAAADI. The CDR3 contains 15 residues. CDR3 sequence (DNA): TGCGCCAGCAGTCCTGAGGGGGCGTATAATTCACCCCTCCACTTT. Translated, it gives CASSPEGAYNSPLHF.

Turning to this clone: At the DNA level, this CDR3 is encoded by other sequences in the same sample as well. The chain links TRBV5-1 to TRBJ2-1, with 7 bases matching TRBD1. CDR1 SGHRS and CDR2 YFSETQ come from the germline V gene. This CDR3 spans 14 amino acids. The trim removed 0 bases at V and 7 bases at J, leaving 4 bases unmatched. The CDR3 loop is CASSLGQGFNEQFF. Written as DNA, the CDR3 is TGCGCCAGCAGCTTGGGACAGGGTTTTAATGAGCAGTTCTTC.

The chain joins TRBV2 to TRBJ1-6, with a weak D call TRBD1 (5 bases). There are 12 residues in the CDR3. V was clipped by 4 bases and J by 7 bases, with 5 bases between them. Germline CDR1 and CDR2: SNHLY and FYNNEI. The CDR3 DNA reads TGTGCCAGCAGTGCAGGGAATTCACCCCTCCACTTT. Protein sequence: CASSAGNSPLHF.

This CDR3 reads CASSLTWAGELFF. In DNA form, the CDR3 reads TGTGCCAGCAGCCTGACTTGGGCCGGGGAGCTGTTTTTT. V gene TRBV12-3 or TRBV12-4 combines with J gene TRBJ2-2; D not certain. CDR3 length equals 13 residues. The V gene lost 6 bases and the J gene lost 6 bases, with 11 bases spanning the gap.

The rearrangement links TRBV19 to TRBJ2-3, with D possibly TRBD1 on 5 matching bases. The CDR3 has 16 residues. Germline-derived CDR1 and CDR2 are LNHDA and SQIVND (reference sequence). V lost 4 bases to trimming and J lost 0 bases, with 14 bases between them. The CDR3 spells CASSNFGAASTDTQYF. DNA of the CDR3: TGTGCCAGTAGTAATTTTGGGGCGGCTAGCACAGATACGCAGTATTTT.

The chain recombines TRBV19 with TRBJ2-3; 10 bases agree with TRBD1. The CDR3 spans 16 residues. The germline V gene encodes CDR1 LNHDA and CDR2 SQIVND (reference sequence). Trimming removed 3 bases from V and 3 bases from J; junction bases left unmatched: 6. CDR3 sequence (DNA): TGTGCCAGTAGTATGGGCCGGGACAGGGGAACAGATACGCAGTATTTT. The encoded protein is CASSMGRDRGTDTQYF.

The V gene is TRBV9, the J gene TRBJ2-2, with 10 nucleotides matching TRBD2. V lost 0 bases to trimming and J lost 6 bases; unmatched junction nucleotides: 5. Germline V gene data show CDR1 as SGDLS and CDR2 as YYNGEE. The CDR3 spans 16 residues. DNA of the CDR3: TGTGCCAGCAGCGTAGGAAGCGGGGGGGCCCCCGGGGAGCTGTTTTTT. Its translation: CASSVGSGGAPGELFF.